The 26 T cell receptor beta chains given below trace back to one sample, sequenced in a study of cytomegalovirus exposure and HLA in healthy donors. The study ran its PCR with 60 Vbeta and 13 Jbeta primers. Assay: immunoSEQ multiplex PCR; the TCRdb copy retains only in-frame clones and omits some. The repertoire includes some 150,000 clones, more than 75% of them detected once, and roughly 13% sits in the top ten. The sample comprised PBMCs. The receptors were gathered from a man aged 25 to 40 in good health and CMV-seropositive.

This clone showed up just a few times. This rearrangement joins TRBV11-2 to TRBJ2-2; D might be TRBD1 (7 bases). The CDR3 loop spans 15 amino acids. The germline V and J ends were trimmed by 3 bases and 6 bases, with 14 bases remaining between them. Germline CDR1 SGHAT, CDR2 FQNNGV. The CDR3 DNA reads TGTGCCAGCAGCTTCCGGCAGGGGGGCCCCGGGGAGCTGTTTTTT. Protein sequence: CASSFRQGGPGELFF. The variable domain in full, completed from reference TRBV11-2 and TRBJ2-2, reads EAGVAQSPRYKIIEKRQSVAFWCNPISGHATLYWYQQILGQGPKLLIQFQNNGVVDDSQLPKDRFSAERLKGVDSTLKIQPAKLEDSAVYLCASSFRQGGPGELFFGEGSRLTVL.

This chain joins TRBV27 and TRBJ1-2; 8 bases are shared with TRBD1. The CDR3 extends over 15 amino acids. Trimming removed 0 bases from V and 5 bases from J; junction bases left unmatched: 5. Per the germline V gene, CDR1 is MNHEY and CDR2 is SMNVEV (reference sequence). The CDR3 spells CASSLSETGVYGYTF. The CDR3 coding sequence is TGTGCCAGCAGTTTATCAGAGACAGGGGTTTATGGCTACACCTTC.

The V call is TRBV19, the J call TRBJ2-3, with 9 positions matching TRBD1. This CDR3 is 16 amino acids long. V shed 5 bases and J 5 bases; nucleotides not matched to a gene: 11. Per germline, CDR1 LNHDA and CDR2 SQIVND (reference sequence). CDR3 DNA: TGTGCCAGTAGTGCATCCACAGGGGGCTATGAAGATACGCAGTATTTT. This sequence encodes CASSASTGGYEDTQYF.

The gene calls are TRBV15 and TRBJ2-1; 11 bases match TRBD2. This CDR3 spans 15 amino acids. The V gene's germline CDR1 is LNHNV and CDR2 YYDKDF (reference sequence). V was pared by 0 bases and J by 9 bases, with 4 bases of the junction left unmatched. The CDR3 region has the DNA TGTGCCACCAGCAGAGAACTAGCGGGAGTTAGTGAGCAGTTCTTC. This translates into CATSRELAGVSEQFF.

Remarks on this clone: Other nucleotide sequences in the sample specify the same CDR3. The chain carries TRBV29-1 and TRBJ2-1; the D is unclear. V lost 6 bases, J lost 6 bases, and 9 bases lay in between. The CDR3 sequence is 11 residues long. Germline V gene sequence: CDR1 SQVTM, CDR2 ANQGSEA. The CDR3 here is CSVDPGNEQFF. Written as DNA, the CDR3 is TGCAGCGTAGACCCGGGCAATGAGCAGTTCTTC.

The rearrangement uses TRBV28 and TRBJ2-7; 9 bases line up with TRBD2. The CDR3 runs 15 residues. The V and J ends lost 5 bases and 0 bases, in that order; junction bases with no gene match: 5. Germline loops: CDR1 MDHEN, CDR2 SYDVKM. CDR3 sequence reads: CASSPRTSDSYEQYF. The DNA of the CDR3 is TGTGCCAGCAGTCCCCGGACTAGCGACTCCTACGAGCAGTACTTC.

This clone showed up just a few times. CDR3 DNA sequence: TGTGCCAGCAGCTTAGACAGGGGCAGTAGCGGGGAGCTGTTTTTT. The encoded protein is CASSLDRGSSGELFF. The genes are TRBV7-9 and TRBJ2-2; 7 bases fit TRBD1. Germline CDR1 is SEHNR and CDR2 is FQNEAQ (reference sequence). After removal of 1 base from V and 7 bases from J, the junction contained 6 bases not matched to a gene. This CDR3 region has 15 residues.

J is TRBJ2-1 and V is TRBV6-5, with TRBD1 matching 9 bases. Germline lookup yields CDR1 MNHEY and CDR2 SVGAGI. V gave up 5 bases and J gave up 9 bases; unmatched junction bases: 5. The CDR3 contains 13 residues. CDR3 in DNA: TGTGCCAGCAGTGCAACAGGGGGCAGTGAGCAGTTCTTC. It is translated as CASSATGGSEQFF.

The V gene is TRBV29-1, the J gene TRBJ2-5, with 12 bases lining up with TRBD2. CDR1 and CDR2 from the germline V gene are SQVTM and ANQGSEA. The CDR3 consists of 13 residues. V lost 7 bases and J lost 4; bases outside the gene matches: 4. CDR3 sequence reads: CSATGLAGETQYF. The CDR3 DNA follows: TGCAGCGCAACGGGACTAGCGGGAGAGACCCAGTACTTC.

The chain has TRBV19 and TRBJ1-5; 7 bases agree with TRBD1. In germline, CDR1 is LNHDA, CDR2 SQIVND (reference sequence). This CDR3 has 16 residues. V lost 2 bases to trimming and J lost 1 base; unmatched junction nucleotides: 5. The CDR3 DNA reads as TGTGCCAGTAGTATAACAGGGGCGAAAAGCAATCAGCCCCAGCATTTT. This codes for CASSITGAKSNQPQHF.

The chain recombines TRBV29-1 with TRBJ2-5; perhaps TRBD2 as D (6 bases). The DNA matches TRBJ2-7 better at its end, which makes the J call doubtful. The CDR3 length is 12 residues. Germline V CDR1 and CDR2: SQVTM, ANQGSEA. The CDR3 nucleotides are TGCAGCGTTGGGGGGGAGGAATACGAGCAGTACTTC. Translated: CSVGGEEYEQYF.

Only a few counts were recorded for this clone. This rearrangement joins TRBV16 to TRBJ1-3; D may be TRBD1 (6 bases). Trimming left V 2 bases short and J 4 bases short, with 9 bases between. This CDR3 comprises 14 residues. The germline CDR1 and CDR2 sequences are KGHSY and FQNENV. The CDR3 protein is CASSQAGDGNTIYF. The DNA of the CDR3 is TGTGCCAGCAGCCAAGCAGGGGACGGAAACACCATATATTTT.

This chain connects TRBV15 to TRBJ2-1; D might be TRBD1 (6 bases). The CDR3 covers 13 residues. Trimming removed 0 bases from V and 8 bases from J, with 8 bases in between. Per the germline V gene, CDR1 is LNHNV and CDR2 is YYDKDF (reference sequence). This chain's CDR3 is CATSREPGDEQFF. CDR3 nucleotides: TGTGCCACCAGCAGAGAACCAGGGGATGAGCAGTTCTTC.

CDR3 sequence: CASSSRQGGDQYF. The CDR3 bases are TGTGCCAGCAGCTCGCGGCAGGGAGGGGACCAGTACTTC. The chain joins TRBV7-2 to TRBJ2-5; TRBD2 matches 7 bases. The CDR3 totals 13 residues. J was trimmed by 10 bases and V by 4 bases; bases with no gene match: 9. Germline values: CDR1 SGHTA, CDR2 FQGNSA.

The chain recombines TRBV2 with TRBJ1-3, with 8 bases lining up with TRBD1. Germline V lookup: CDR1 SNHLY, CDR2 FYNNEI. Germline trimming cut 4 bases from V and 7 bases from J; bases unmatched to any gene: 18. CDR3 length equals 18 residues. The CDR3 reads CASSGVTGVEEPPNTIYF. DNA of the CDR3: TGTGCCAGCAGTGGTGTGACAGGGGTTGAGGAACCCCCGAACACCATATATTTT.

The sample holds one count of this clone. This chain connects TRBV19 to TRBJ1-5, with 7 bases that match TRBD1. Germline lookup yields CDR1 LNHDA and CDR2 SQIVND (reference sequence). Trimming cost V 6 bases and J 4 bases; bases outside gene matches: 6. The CDR3 spans 14 residues. The CDR3 nucleotides read TGTGCCAGTAGCCGGGACAGCCGAAATCAGCCCCAGCATTTT. Its translation: CASSRDSRNQPQHF.

The chain joins TRBV29-1 to TRBJ1-4, with D uncertain. The CDR3 has 13 residues. In germline, CDR1 is SQVTM, CDR2 ANQGSEA. The V gene lost 6 bases and the J gene lost 3 bases, with 11 bases spanning the gap. Written as DNA, the CDR3 is TGCAGCGTGGCAGGCTCAGCTAATGAAAAACTGTTTTTT. It specifies CSVAGSANEKLFF.

The CDR3 is CASSRGLGGNTEAFF. The CDR3 DNA follows: TGTGCCAGCAGCCGGGGCTTAGGGGGGAACACTGAAGCTTTCTTT. The chain links TRBV7-8 to TRBJ1-1; D possibly corresponds to TRBD1 (6 bases). Deletions cut 5 bases from V and 1 base from J, with 14 bases between. This CDR3 region has 15 residues. Germline V gene sequence: CDR1 SGHVS, CDR2 FQNEAQ.

DNA for the CDR3: TGTGCCAGCACGAGGGCAGAACTGGGTTTTTATGGCTACACCTTC. Its translation: CASTRAELGFYGYTF. The genes are TRBV6-1 and TRBJ1-2, with D unclear. This CDR3 has 15 amino acids. Germline loops: CDR1 MNHNS, CDR2 SASEGT. Trimming took off 7 bases at V and 5 bases at J, with 20 bases between the two ends.

This chain joins TRBV5-5 and TRBJ1-3; no reliable D call. V was clipped by 5 bases and J by 2 bases, with 11 bases between them. In germline, CDR1 is SGHKS, CDR2 YYEKEE (reference sequence). The CDR3 has 14 residues. The CDR3 region is CASRSTTTGNTIYF. The CDR3 DNA sequence: TGTGCCAGCAGATCCACTACTACTGGAAACACCATATATTTT. The full variable domain, rest sourced from reference TRBV5-5 and TRBJ1-3, is DAGVTQSPTHLIKTRGQQVTLRCSPISGHKSVSWYQQVLGQGPQFIFQYYEKEERGRGNFPDRFSARQFPNYSSELNVNALLLGDSALYLCASRSTTTGNTIYFGEGSWLTVV.

V usage is TRBV19 and J usage is TRBJ1-2; tentative D call: TRBD1 (6 bases). The length of the CDR3 is 15 residues. Germline-derived CDR1 and CDR2 are LNHDA and SQIVND (reference sequence). The V end was cut by 7 bases, the J end by 4 bases, with 19 bases between. CDR3 sequence: CASTIGRGPGYGYTF. In nucleotides, the CDR3 is TGTGCCAGTACTATTGGGCGGGGGCCGGGCTATGGCTACACCTTC.

The chain links TRBV5-1 to TRBJ2-3, with TRBD2 matching over 10 bases. The V gene's germline CDR1 is SGHRS and CDR2 YFSETQ. With V trimmed by 4 bases and J by 0 bases, 5 bases remained unmatched. The CDR3 is made up of 16 amino acids. The CDR3 bases are TGCGCCAGCAGCAAGCGGACTAGCGGAAGCACAGATACGCAGTATTTT. Its translation: CASSKRTSGSTDTQYF.

This clone was observed a single time. This chain connects TRBV7-9 to TRBJ2-1; 10 nucleotides line up with TRBD2. This CDR3 spans 15 amino acids. After removal of 5 bases from V and 9 bases from J, the junction contained 10 bases not matched to a gene. Germline CDR1 reads SEHNR; CDR2 reads FQNEAQ (reference sequence). The DNA for the CDR3 is TGTGCCAGCAGCCAGGAAGCGGGAGGGGCAGGTGAGCAGTTCTTC. This encodes CASSQEAGGAGEQFF.

The chain couples TRBV7-2 to TRBJ1-6; possibly TRBD1 for D (5 bases). This CDR3 spans 16 amino acids. Trimming removed 2 bases at V and 4 bases at J, with 12 bases between. CDR1 SGHTA and CDR2 FQGNSA come from the germline V gene. As DNA, the CDR3 is TGTGCCAGCAGCTTATCCACAGGAGCATATAATTCACCCCTCCACTTT. Encoded protein: CASSLSTGAYNSPLHF. The whole variable domain, remainder taken from reference TRBV7-2 and TRBJ1-6, is GAGVSQSPSNKVTEKGKDVELRCDPISGHTALYWYRQSLGQGLEFLIYFQGNSAPDKSGLPSDRFSAERTGGSVSTLTIQRTQQEDSAVYLCASSLSTGAYNSPLHFGNGTRLTVT.

J is TRBJ2-7 and V is TRBV27; D is perhaps TRBD2 (6 bases). The germline V and J ends were trimmed by 2 bases and 2 bases, with 13 bases remaining between them. This CDR3 comprises 15 residues. From germline, CDR1 is MNHEY and CDR2 SMNVEV (reference sequence). Here the CDR3 DNA reads TGTGCCAGCAGTTTACGCCTAGCGAACCCCTACGAGCAGTACTTC. Translated, it gives CASSLRLANPYEQYF.

This chain connects TRBV29-1 to TRBJ2-5; 9 nucleotides line up with TRBD1. CDR1 SQVTM and CDR2 ANQGSEA come from the germline V gene. There are 14 residues in the CDR3. The V gene end was trimmed by 3 bases and the J gene end by 5 bases; junction bases not matched to a gene: 7. The DNA of the CDR3 is TGCAGCGTTGAGGGGGGACAGGGAGGCGAGACCCAGTACTTC. Its protein is CSVEGGQGGETQYF.